The TCR beta chain under discussion was sequenced for a study of blood T cell repertoires in COVID-19 (TCRdb year 2020). About the study as a whole: Samples covering the acute and convalescent phases of COVID-19 were provided by collaborators in the United States, Italy and Spain. Where available, HLA class I and class II types were obtained from metadata supplied by the sample provider rather than from assay-based typing. Nearly every sample came with metadata listing a de-identified subject ID, COVID-19 status, age in years and sex. The repertoires were made available in a free public database intended to serve as a resource for research on the immune response to SARS-CoV-2. The material from the prospective study consisted of cDNA or gDNA derived from T cells, B-cell-depleted T cells, or PBMCs. The samples were drawn from the first 160 participants of the ongoing ImmuneRACE study and from over 950 subjects provided by 6 global collaborators. Subjects who had been exposed to COVID-19, were actively infected with it, or had recovered from it provided the deeply sampled blood TCRbeta repertoires that made up the dataset. Here is what the overall study found, with its caveats: The quantity of clinical and demographic metadata differed by source and by participant and was supplied without curation.

The immunoSEQ Assay, a bias-controlled multiplex PCR, was used to amplify TCRbeta CDR3 regions from genomic DNA. In the source study's methods: Nucleated cell counts per sample were estimated from amplification of reference gene primers within the assay. To quantify the absolute abundance of each unique TCRbeta CDR3 rearrangement, sequence reads were collapsed and filtered. For each sample, productive Simpson clonality was calculated as the square root of Simpson's diversity index across productive rearrangements. Held by TCRdb, this immuneACCESS table contains in-frame sequences only and omits some clones. Under half of the omission traces to an unresolved V gene where checked; the cause of the rest is unknown. V, J and clone size reflect that table, while D and trimming were determined from the DNA. This sample is represented by around 64,000 clones; under 80% of them were singletons. The ten largest clones add up to around half of the sample.

For this clone: Its binding antigen is unknown. No clone much larger than this one lies a single base away; base qualities are absent.

Participants in the prospective study were aged about 18 to 90 years, lived in 24 United States geographic areas, and enrolled through a virtual design. Cohort assignment in the prospective study relied on participant-reported clinical history from a screening survey and a study questionnaire. Exposed participants had been in contact with someone with a PCR-confirmed or clinician-diagnosed COVID-19 case within 2 weeks of study entry. Each participant in the prospective study had whole blood, serum and a nasopharyngeal or oropharyngeal swab collected by mobile phlebotomists. Additional blood draws and questionnaires over an approximately two-month period could optionally be provided by prospective study participants. Prospective study blood samples were shipped either frozen or at room temperature before DNA extraction. V is reduced by 1 base and J by 4 bases, leaving a spacing of 11 bases between them. The germline V gene (reference sequence) sets CDR1 to SEHNR and CDR2 to FQNEAQ. The CDR3, cysteine through phenylalanine, is 15 amino acids long. The retained sequence is limited to the CDR3, 45 bases, with the frame set at the first base.

This receptor was taken from a woman aged 60-70 years who had been exposed to COVID-19. The chain couples TRBV7-9 to TRBJ1-5; D gene: possibly TRBD1, on 5 matching bases. Sequencing was carried out using PBMCs or T cells enriched from blood (not recorded which). In nucleotides, the sequence is TGTGCCAGCAGCTTAGGTGACAGTGTGAATCAGCCCCAGCATTTT. Translation gives CASSLGDSVNQPQHF. Outside the CDR3, residues come from the reference TRBV7-9 and TRBJ1-5 proteins, so the full variable domain is: DTGVSQNPRHKITKRGQNVTFRCDPISEHNRLYWYRQTLGQGPEFLTYFQNEAQLEKSRLLSDRFSAERPKGSFSTLEIQRTEQGDSAMYLCASSLGDSVNQPQHFGDGTRLSIL.